This passage covers 28 T cell receptor beta chains from one sample sequenced in a study of T cell repertoires in cytomegalovirus infection. These receptors lack a known antigen. TCRdb re-analysed the reads in MiXCR, keeping a single row per CDR3 protein. The data contain 100,000 to 150,000 distinct CDR3 sequences, roughly 32% of them singletons. This sample comprised CD8+ T cells from cultured PBMCs, obtained from culture after CMV antigen stimulation. These receptors all come from a human donor in good health (CMV status not recorded). Some clones in this sample may be carry-over from other donors' samples.

This chain joins TRBV6-6 and TRBJ1-4, with TRBD1 matching 8 bases. Germline V gives CDR1 MNHNY, CDR2 SVGAGI (reference sequence). This CDR3 region has 17 residues. Germline trimming cut 6 bases from V and 0 bases from J; bases unmatched to any gene: 9. CDR3 sequence (DNA): TGTGCCAGCAGCAACCCCAGGGGGCGGTCAACTAATGAAAAACTGTTTTTT. Translating it yields CASSNPRGRSTNEKLFF.

This clonotype was counted many times. This sequence joins TRBV14 and TRBJ2-4, with D unresolved. CDR3 length: 15 residues. Trimming cost V 4 bases and J 3 bases, with 13 bases left between them. Germline V gene lookup returns CDR1 SGHDN and CDR2 FVKESK. CDR3 residues: CASSLGWGGKNIQYF. CDR3 DNA: TGTGCCAGCAGCCTTGGCTGGGGTGGCAAAAACATTCAGTACTTC. The variable domain in full, completed from reference TRBV14 and TRBJ2-4, reads EAGVTQFPSHSVIEKGQTVTLRCDPISGHDNLYWYRRVMGKEIKFLLHFVKESKQDESGMPNNRFLAERTGGTYSTLKVQPAELEDSGVYFCASSLGWGGKNIQYFGAGTRLSVL.

The chain recombines TRBV12-3 or TRBV12-4 with TRBJ2-4; the D is unclear. V lost 6 bases and J lost 10, with 10 bases in between. The CDR3 totals 11 residues. This CDR3 is CASSPGEIQYF. In DNA, the CDR3 is TGTGCCAGCAGCCCCGGAGAGATTCAGTACTTC.

The rearrangement links TRBV11-3 to TRBJ2-3, with 15 bases matching TRBD2. CDR1 and CDR2 (germline): SGHNT, YENEEA. The CDR3 is 16 amino acids. V gave up 5 bases and J gave up 5 bases; unmatched junction bases: 5. This CDR3 is CASSRTSGGAEDTQYF. As DNA, the CDR3 is TGTGCCAGCAGCCGGACTAGCGGGGGGGCGGAAGATACGCAGTATTTT.

This clonotype was counted only a few times. V and J are TRBV2 and TRBJ1-1; no definite D call. V lost 6 bases to trimming and J lost 3 bases, with 8 bases between them. Germline values: CDR1 SNHLY, CDR2 FYNNEI. The CDR3 has 12 residues. CDR3 amino acids: CASRPRDTEAFF. In nucleotides, the CDR3 is TGTGCCAGCAGACCCCGGGACACTGAAGCTTTCTTT.

The chain couples TRBV7-2 to TRBJ2-3, with TRBD1 matching 7 bases. CDR3 length: 17 amino acids. The germline V gene encodes CDR1 SGHTA and CDR2 FQGNSA. V lost 1 base to trimming and J lost 0 bases; unmatched junction nucleotides: 7. The CDR3 region has the DNA TGTGCCAGCAGCTTAGAGTACTGGGGACAGAGCACAGATACGCAGTATTTT. The encoded protein is CASSLEYWGQSTDTQYF.

The genes are TRBV11-2 and TRBJ2-5, with TRBD1 matching over 7 bases. Unmatched junction bases numbered 4, after V lost 5 bases and J lost 1 base. CDR1 is SGHAT, CDR2 FQNNGV, per germline. The CDR3 spans 14 residues. CDR3 protein: CASSRTGVQETQYF. As DNA, the CDR3 is TGTGCCAGCAGCCGCACAGGGGTCCAAGAGACCCAGTACTTC.

This clonotype was seen only a few times. The chain is built from TRBV12-3 or TRBV12-4 and TRBJ2-2, with 9 bases aligning to TRBD1. The junction had 13 bases not matched to a gene; V was cut back by 8 bases and J by 3 bases. The length of the CDR3 is 17 residues. The CDR3 is CASPPPGQGSDTGELFF. The CDR3 DNA follows: TGTGCCAGCCCCCCTCCGGGACAGGGATCGGACACCGGGGAGCTGTTTTTT.

This clonotype was found a few times. A junction boundary mismatches the germline segment, possibly from a read error. The V gene is TRBV7-9, the J gene TRBJ2-3, with 9 bases aligning to TRBD2. Germline V gives CDR1 SEHNR, CDR2 FQNEAQ (reference sequence). This CDR3 region has 18 residues. The CDR3 DNA is TGTGCCAGCAGCTTAGAATGGGGCCATAGCGGGGGCACGGATACGCAGTATTTT. It codes for CASSLEWGHSGGTDTQYF.

V usage is TRBV7-9 and J usage is TRBJ2-7; D might be TRBD1 or TRBD2, each matching 5 bases. Germline V CDR1 and CDR2: SEHNR, FQNEAQ (reference sequence). With 0 bases removed from V and 0 bases from J, the gap between germline ends came to 15 bases. This CDR3 spans 17 amino acids. The CDR3 region has the DNA TGTGCCAGCAGCTTAGCGGGGCCGGGACCCAACTCCTACGAGCAGTACTTC. It is translated as CASSLAGPGPNSYEQYF.

The chain combines TRBV12-3 or TRBV12-4 with TRBJ2-7, with 9 bases matching TRBD1. This CDR3 region has 14 residues. The V segment lost 5 bases and the J segment 3 bases; nucleotides outside the gene matches: 5. CDR3 loop: CASSGDRASYEQYF. DNA for the CDR3: TGTGCCAGCAGTGGGGACAGGGCTAGCTACGAGCAGTACTTC.

This chain links TRBV7-8 with TRBJ2-7; the match to TRBD1 covers 8 bases. The CDR3 sequence is 16 residues long. The trim removed 4 bases at V and 4 bases at J, leaving 12 bases unmatched. Germline V gives CDR1 SGHVS, CDR2 FQNEAQ. CDR3 sequence reads: CASSSRGQGEPYEQYF. The CDR3 DNA reads as TGTGCCAGCAGCTCGAGAGGACAGGGCGAACCTTACGAGCAGTACTTC. Using reference TRBV7-8 and TRBJ2-7 for the parts outside the CDR3, the full variable domain is GAGVSQSPRYKVAKRGQDVALRCDPISGHVSLFWYQQALGQGPEFLTYFQNEAQLDKSGLPSDRFFAERPEGSVSTLKIQRTQQEDSAVYLCASSSRGQGEPYEQYFGPGTRLTVT.

The gene calls are TRBV6-5 and TRBJ2-2; 9 bases are a match to TRBD1. Germline CDR1 reads MNHEY; CDR2 reads SVGAGI. The CDR3 extends over 20 amino acids. V was clipped by 5 bases and J by 4 bases; unmatched bases: 20. As DNA, the CDR3 is TGTGCCAGCAGTCCCAATGCCCGGGACAGGGTTTATTTACGCACCGGGGAGCTGTTTTTT. Translated, it gives CASSPNARDRVYLRTGELFF.

The chain recombines TRBV12-3 or TRBV12-4 with TRBJ2-5; D uncertain. The germline V and J ends were trimmed by 5 bases and 5 bases, with 15 bases remaining between them. This CDR3 region has 14 residues. The CDR3, as DNA: TGTGCCAGCAGTCCTGGAATAGAGGTGGAGACCCAGTACTTC. This codes for CASSPGIEVETQYF.

The chain combines TRBV6-5 with TRBJ2-5; 10 bases line up with TRBD2. The CDR3 is made up of 16 amino acids. CDR1 is MNHEY and CDR2 is SVGAGI in the germline V gene. With V trimmed by 0 bases and J by 7 bases, 8 bases remained unmatched. As DNA, the CDR3 is TGTGCCAGCAGTTACTCACTAGCGGGGCCCCGCGGGACCCAGTACTTC. Protein sequence: CASSYSLAGPRGTQYF.

This clonotype was recorded a few times. The V call is TRBV2, the J call TRBJ1-1; no clear D. Trimming removed 6 bases from V and 0 bases from J, with 14 bases in between. The germline gives CDR1 SNHLY, CDR2 FYNNEI. The length of the CDR3 is 15 residues. The CDR3 spells CASRVVGGMNTEAFF. The CDR3 bases are TGTGCCAGCAGAGTAGTAGGAGGCATGAACACTGAAGCTTTCTTT.

The genes are TRBV7-6 and TRBJ2-5; D remains unclear. This CDR3 region has 17 residues. Germline loops: CDR1 SGHVS, CDR2 FNYEAQ. V was trimmed by 2 bases and J by 2 bases, leaving 18 bases between them. CDR3 nucleotide sequence: TGTGCCAGCAGCTTAAATCTTCGGGTCTCGACGCAAGAGACCCAGTACTTC. It specifies CASSLNLRVSTQETQYF. The entire variable domain, with the rest obtained from reference TRBV7-6 and TRBJ2-5, is as follows: GAGVSQSPRYKVTKRGQDVALRCDPISGHVSLYWYRQALGQGPEFLTYFNYEAQQDKSGLPNDRFSAERPEGSISTLTIQRTEQRDSAMYRCASSLNLRVSTQETQYFGPGTRLLVL.

The chain is built from TRBV7-2 and TRBJ1-1; TRBD1 agrees at 8 bases. The CDR3 extends over 16 amino acids. V shed 5 bases, J shed 1 base, and the junction held 9 bases outside the gene matches. Germline CDR1 reads SGHTA; CDR2 reads FQGNSA. In nucleotides, the CDR3 is TGTGCCAGCAGCCTATTCAGGGGGCCTCCGAACACTGAAGCTTTCTTT. Translation gives CASSLFRGPPNTEAFF.

This clonotype was seen only a few times. The gene calls are TRBV7-6 and TRBJ2-2; D assignment may be TRBD1 or TRBD2 (5 bases each). Germline V lookup: CDR1 SGHVS, CDR2 FNYEAQ. V lost 3 bases, J lost 2 bases, and 10 bases lay in between. The CDR3 has 15 residues. The CDR3 here is CASSLGDHNTGELFF. For the CDR3, the DNA is TGTGCCAGCAGCTTGGGGGACCACAACACCGGGGAGCTGTTTTTT.

About this clonotype itself: The germline gene is not matched at one end of the junction; a read error may be the cause. The genes are TRBV7-8 and TRBJ2-1; 8 bases line up with TRBD1. Per the germline V gene, CDR1 is SGHVS and CDR2 is FQNEAQ. The CDR3 has 17 amino acids. This chain's CDR3 is CAGSLRSGGGSYNEQFF. CDR3 DNA sequence: TGTGCCGGCAGCTTAAGGTCAGGGGGCGGATCCTACAATGAGCAGTTCTTC. The variable domain in full, completed from reference TRBV7-8 and TRBJ2-1, reads GAGVSQSPRYKVAKRGQDVALRCDPISGHVSLFWYQQALGQGPEFLTYFQNEAQLDKSGLPSDRFFAERPEGSVSTLKIQRTQQEDSAVYLCAGSLRSGGGSYNEQFFGPGTRLTVL.

This clonotype was seen more than once but under ten times. CDR3 region: CASSESRGAKNTEAFF. The CDR3 nucleotides read TGTGCCAGCAGTGAATCTCGAGGGGCTAAGAACACTGAAGCTTTCTTT. The chain is built from TRBV6-1 and TRBJ1-1, with D possibly being TRBD1 (5 bases). CDR3 length: 16 residues. The germline gives CDR1 MNHNS, CDR2 SASEGT. With 2 bases removed from V and 1 base from J, the gap between germline ends came to 14 bases.

The chain employs TRBV9 and TRBJ2-7, with a possible D match to TRBD1 (5 bases). The CDR3 contains 15 residues. Trimming removed 2 bases at V and 1 base at J, with 13 bases between. The germline V gene has CDR1 SGDLS and CDR2 YYNGEE. In nucleotides, the CDR3 is TGTGCCAGCAGCGTCAGCTGGGGCTCGTCCTACGAGCAGTACTTC. Translated, it gives CASSVSWGSSYEQYF.

The chain uses TRBV27 and TRBJ2-5, with D possibly being TRBD1 or TRBD2 (5 bases each). Germline V gene lookup returns CDR1 MNHEY and CDR2 SMNVEV (reference sequence). This CDR3 contains 16 residues. Trimming took off 5 bases at V and 1 base at J, with 17 bases between the two ends. CDR3 in amino acids: CASSKTGTHIQETQYF. In nucleotides, the CDR3 is TGTGCCAGCAGTAAGACCGGGACGCACATCCAAGAGACCCAGTACTTC.

The CDR3 nucleotides are TGTGCCAGTAGTATCCCTCACGAGAACACTGAAGCTTTCTTT. This gives the protein CASSIPHENTEAFF. The J gene is TRBJ1-1, the V gene TRBV19, with D hard to call. Trimming stripped 3 bases from V and 1 base from J, with 9 bases between. From germline, CDR1 is LNHDA and CDR2 SQIVND (reference sequence). There are 14 residues in the CDR3.

The J gene is TRBJ2-1, the V gene TRBV29-1, with a tentative D call TRBD2 (6 bases). The CDR3 is 17 residues long. Germline V gene lookup returns CDR1 SQVTM and CDR2 ANQGSEA. Trimming cost V 1 base and J 4 bases, with 20 bases left between them. Here the CDR3 reads CSVEVPWSGRSYNEQFF. The CDR3, as DNA: TGCAGCGTTGAAGTTCCGTGGAGCGGGCGTTCATACAATGAGCAGTTCTTC.

This clonotype has more than one count but fewer than ten. V usage is TRBV6-2 or TRBV6-3 and J usage is TRBJ2-3; D not resolved. Germline CDR1 MNHEY, CDR2 SVGEGT. This CDR3 spans 15 amino acids. The V gene lost 8 bases and the J gene lost 2 bases, with 17 bases spanning the gap. The CDR3 here is CASRTRGLDTDTQYF. CDR3 DNA: TGTGCCAGCCGCACCCGCGGTCTCGACACAGATACGCAGTATTTT.

This chain links TRBV5-1 with TRBJ2-7; TRBD1 might be the D (6 bases). Trimming shortened V by 4 bases and J by 3 bases, and 20 bases separated the two germline ends. CDR1 is SGHRS and CDR2 is YFSETQ in the germline V gene. The CDR3 covers 16 residues. CDR3 amino acids: CASSPALDSENYEQYF. CDR3 DNA: TGCGCCAGCAGCCCAGCCTTGGACAGCGAAAACTACGAGCAGTACTTC.

This rearrangement joins TRBV5-4 to TRBJ2-2; 8 bases fit TRBD2. Germline-derived CDR1 and CDR2 are SGHNT and YYREEE (reference sequence). Trimming at V came to 4 bases and at J to 8 bases, leaving 10 bases not matched to a gene. This CDR3 is 15 amino acids long. CDR3: CASSPFGIAGGELFF. As DNA, the CDR3 is TGTGCCAGCAGCCCTTTCGGGATAGCGGGGGGGGAGCTGTTTTTT.